Listed below are T cell receptor beta chains from one sample, sequenced in a study of regulatory T cells in long-lasting Graves disease. TCRdb redid the calling of the multiplex PCR reads with MiXCR, one entry per CDR3 protein. The table has around 450,000 distinct CDR3 sequences, 16% seen once; the top ten hold 12%. These data also featured in a second study, about T cells in Graves' hyperthyroidism and ophthalmopathy.

Sequencing was performed on peripheral blood mononuclear cells (PBMCs), taken at new diagnosis, from a patient treated with antithyroid drugs. The source is a man aged 35 to 55 with Graves disease. CDR3s include the opening cysteine and the closing phenylalanine or tryptophan. Each record gives: clone size, D gene, J gene, V gene, CDR3 DNA, CDR3 protein. A D gene is named only where the DNA matches it firmly. The size of a clone is reported for some rows only, either as once, few or many, or as a class for expanded clones.

- | - | TRBJ2-1 | TRBV7-9 | TGTGCCAGCAGCTTAAGTAGGGATTACAATGAGCAGTTCTTC | CASSLSRDYNEQFF
many | - | TRBJ2-5 | TRBV30 | TGTGCCTGGAGTGTATTACAGACCCAGTACTTC | CAWSVLQTQYF
many | TRBD1 | TRBJ2-5 | TRBV3-1 | TGTGCCAGCAGCCCATGGGACAGGCGGGGAGAGACCCAGTACTTC | CASSPWDRRGETQYF
many | TRBD2 | TRBJ2-1 | TRBV5-1 | TGCGCCAGCAGCTTCACTAGCGGGGCACACAATGAGCAGTTCTTC | CASSFTSGAHNEQFF
- | - | TRBJ1-1 | TRBV7-9 | TGTGCCAGCAGCTCAATCACCCCCGGCAGTGAAGCTTTCTTT | CASSSITPGSEAFF
- | TRBD1 | TRBJ2-7 | TRBV19 | TGTGCCAGTAGTATCCGCGACAGGGTGTCTGGGAGCTACGAGCAGTACTTC | CASSIRDRVSGSYEQYF
few | - | TRBJ1-1 | TRBV19 | TGTGCCAGTAGTATAGATGAGTACCGGGCGAACACTGAAGCTTTCTTT | CASSIDEYRANTEAFF
- | TRBD1 | TRBJ1-2 | TRBV28 | TGTGCCAGCAGACCAACCCCCGGGACAGTGTATGGCTACACCTTC | CASRPTPGTVYGYTF
many | - | TRBJ2-5 | TRBV7-3 | TGTGCCAGCAGCTTAGGGGGGCACCAAGAGACCCAGTACTTC | CASSLGGHQETQYF
- | TRBD2 | TRBJ2-7 | TRBV9 | TGTGCCAGCAGCGTAGAGGAGCGGGGGAGCTCCTACGAGCAGTACTTC | CASSVEERGSSYEQYF
- | - | TRBJ1-6 | TRBV11-2 | TGTGCCAGCAGCTTAGAAGCAGGGACTAATTCACCCCTCCACTTT | CASSLEAGTNSPLHF
many | - | TRBJ2-7 | TRBV5-1 | TGCGCCAGCAGCTTGGAAACAATCTACGAGCAGTACTTC | CASSLETIYEQYF
many | - | TRBJ1-2 | TRBV3-1 | TGTGCCGCAGCCAGGGAGGGGAGCTATGGCTACACCTTC | CAAAREGSYGYTF
many | - | TRBJ2-3 | TRBV18 | TGTGCCAGCGCATCGGGGGCAGATACGCAGTATTTT | CASASGADTQYF
few | - | TRBJ2-3 | TRBV19 | TGTGCCACTCAGGAGCAAGCAGCTAGCACAGATACGCAGTATTTT | CATQEQAASTDTQYF
- | - | TRBJ1-4 | TRBV7-8 | TGTGCCAGCAGCCAGGGGTCCGGAAAACTGTTTTTT | CASSQGSGKLFF
many | - | TRBJ2-1 | TRBV5-1 | TGCGCCAGCAGCACTACTATGGACAATGAGCAGTTCTTC | CASSTTMDNEQFF
- | TRBD2 | TRBJ2-3 | TRBV7-6 | TGTGCCAGCAGCTTAATAGCGGGAGGGACAGATACGCAGTATTTT | CASSLIAGGTDTQYF
- | - | TRBJ2-7 | TRBV29-1 | TGCAGCGTCGGACCAACCTACGAGCAGTACTTC | CSVGPTYEQYF
many | TRBD2 | TRBJ2-1 | TRBV2 | TGTGCCAGTCCCTCTAGCGGGAGACTTGATGAGCAGTTCTTC | CASPSSGRLDEQFF
- | TRBD1 | TRBJ1-1 | TRBV6-1 | TGTGCCAGCAATCTGGGACAGGGAGTGGGCACTGAAGCTTTCTTT | CASNLGQGVGTEAFF
many | - | TRBJ2-7 | TRBV12-3/TRBV12-4 | TGTGCCAGCAGGGAGGCCGCGGTGGGGGAGCAGTACTTC | CASREAAVGEQYF
- | - | TRBJ1-1 | TRBV3-1 | TGTGCCAGCAGCAAACAGGGATCGAACACTGAAGCTTTCTTT | CASSKQGSNTEAFF
- | TRBD1 | TRBJ2-5 | TRBV10-3 | TGTGCCATCAGTGAGACCGGGACAGGGGGCTCGGGAGAGACCCAGTACTTC | CAISETGTGGSGETQYF
many | - | TRBJ2-4 | TRBV5-1 | TGCGCCAGCAGCTTGGGAGGGTCTAACATTCAGTACTTC | CASSLGGSNIQYF
many | - | TRBJ2-1 | TRBV2 | TGTGCCAGCAGAAGGGTAAGCTCCTACAATGAGCAGTTCTTC | CASRRVSSYNEQFF
- | TRBD2 | TRBJ2-5 | TRBV27 | TGTGCCAGCAGTGGGCTAGCGGCGACGGAGACCCAGTACTTC | CASSGLAATETQYF
- | - | TRBJ1-2 | TRBV30 | TGTGCCTGGAGTGACTTTGAGGGGCGCGGAGGCTACACCTTC | CAWSDFEGRGGYTF
- | TRBD1 | TRBJ1-5 | TRBV12-3/TRBV12-4 | TGTGCCAGCAGTTACTCCCGGGACAGGGCTTATAGCAATCAGCCCCAGCATTTT | CASSYSRDRAYSNQPQHF
few | TRBD2 | TRBJ2-2 | TRBV28 | TGTGCCAGCTCCGGGGGGGTCACCGGGGAGCTGTTTTTT | CASSGGVTGELFF
many | TRBD1 | TRBJ1-2 | TRBV12-3/TRBV12-4 | TGTGCCAGCAGCCCCTTCATGGTCCCGGGACAGGGGATCTATGGCTACACCTTC | CASSPFMVPGQGIYGYTF
many | TRBD1 | TRBJ1-1 | TRBV6-1 | TGTGCCAGCAGTGCCTTGGGGACAGGCGAAGCTTTCTTT | CASSALGTGEAFF
few | TRBD1 | TRBJ2-3 | TRBV12-3/TRBV12-4 | TGTGCCAGCAGTTTAGCAGGGGGCGTTAGTACAGATACGCAGTATTTT | CASSLAGGVSTDTQYF
many | - | TRBJ2-2 | TRBV11-1 | TGTGCCAGCAGCTTAGGTCGGGCAGACACCGGGGAGCTGTTTTTT | CASSLGRADTGELFF
- | TRBD1 | TRBJ2-2 | TRBV4-2 | TGTGCCAGCAGCCGGGAAACAGGGGCGGCCGGGGAGCTGTTTTTT | CASSRETGAAGELFF
- | - | TRBJ2-7 | TRBV4-1 | TGCGCCAGCAGCCAAGATATCGGGAGAGAATGGGAGCAGTACTTC | CASSQDIGREWEQYF
- | TRBD1 | TRBJ2-5 | TRBV14 | TGTGCCAGCAACCAAATCCGACAGGGGCGGCTACAAGAGACCCAGTACTTC | CASNQIRQGRLQETQYF